This T cell receptor (beta chain) comes out of a study of cytomegalovirus exposure and HLA in healthy donors. With 60 Vbeta and 13 Jbeta primers, the PCR was carried out. Data came from immunoSEQ multiplex PCR; TCRdb stores just in-frame clones and leaves some out. This sample has around 160,000 clones, with about 80% found just once. The study's findings and limits: A missense variant in DCLRE1C was later tied to TCR beta V- and J-gene trimming. Sequencing depth across donors, presence/absence analyses assumed, was roughly uniform. In most subjects, TCR beta sequences reportedly gave accurate predictions of HLA-A and HLA-B alleles.

CDR3 length: 13 residues. J lost 3 bases, V lost 6 bases, and 3 bases had no gene match. The germline V gene encodes CDR1 SNHLY and CDR2 FYNNEI. This clone occurred a few times. What it binds is unknown. The sequenced sample was PBMCs. The sequence was obtained from a man between 45 and 60 years old in good health and CMV-seropositive. This chain uses TRBV2 with TRBJ1-2, with 8 bases identical to TRBD1. This chain's CDR3 is CASRSDRDYGYTF. The DNA for the CDR3 is TGTGCCAGCAGATCGGACAGGGACTATGGCTACACCTTC.